Presented here are 20 T cell receptor beta chains from one specimen sequenced in a study of CD8+CD57+ T cells in acquired aplastic anemia. In patients chosen for sequencing, flow cytometry had shown CD8+CD57+ cell expansion. Genomic DNA, the template, was used for profiling of the TCR beta VDJ and CDR3. TCRdb passed the reads through MiXCR, listing each CDR3 protein once. Here the sample spans 450,000 to 550,000 distinct CDR3 sequences, around 32% being singletons. Material for sequencing was sorted CD4+, CD8+, or CD8+CD57+ T cells (not recorded which) from PBMCs. The receptors were gathered from a human donor with aplastic anemia.

The chain links TRBV7-9 to TRBJ1-1, with D perhaps matching TRBD1 (6 bases). V lost 2 bases and J 0 bases, leaving 10 bases between the germline ends. CDR3 length equals 15 residues. Germline CDR1 reads SEHNR; CDR2 reads FQNEAQ (reference sequence). As DNA, the CDR3 is TGTGCCAGCAGCTTATGGACAGACATGAACACTGAAGCTTTCTTT. This codes for CASSLWTDMNTEAFF.

In its sample, this clonotype was seen many times. V and J are TRBV10-3 and TRBJ1-5; 10 nucleotides align to TRBD1. Germline V gives CDR1 ENHRY, CDR2 SYGVKD. Trimming cost V 2 bases and J 7 bases; bases outside gene matches: 5. This CDR3 has 15 amino acids. The CDR3 sequence: CAISEGQGGDQPQHF. CDR3 nucleotide sequence: TGTGCCATCAGTGAGGGACAGGGGGGCGACCAGCCCCAGCATTTT.

This clonotype was picked up a small number of times. The CDR3 reads CASRRAGTNTGELFF. The CDR3 DNA reads TGCGCCAGCAGACGAGCGGGGACGAACACCGGGGAGCTGTTTTTT. V gene TRBV4-3 combines with J gene TRBJ2-2, with TRBD2 matching over 7 bases. The CDR3 has 15 amino acids. V lost 6 bases to trimming and J lost 0 bases; unmatched junction nucleotides: 4. Germline CDR1 reads LGHNA; CDR2 reads YSLEER.

This clonotype came up many times. The chain is built from TRBV2 and TRBJ2-2, with unresolved D. Trimming pared 4 bases from V and 8 bases from J, leaving 5 bases between. Germline assignment: CDR1 SNHLY and CDR2 FYNNEI. The CDR3 covers 11 residues. CDR3 in amino acids: CASSGGGELFF. The CDR3, as DNA: TGTGCCAGCAGTGGTGGGGGGGAGCTGTTTTTT.

This clonotype was seen at least ten times. Written as DNA, the CDR3 is TGTGCCACCAGCAGTGACTGGACTAACTATGGCTACACCTTC. This translates into CATSSDWTNYGYTF. This chain connects TRBV15 to TRBJ1-2; D is unclear. The ends were cut back, 3 bases at V and 0 bases at J, with 8 bases in the middle. This CDR3 is built from 14 residues. Germline loops: CDR1 LNHNV, CDR2 YYDKDF (reference sequence).

Concerning this clonotype: One base away lies a much larger clone, so this may be a sequencing read error. The chain carries TRBV29-1 and TRBJ1-4; the D is unclear. CDR3 length: 13 amino acids. CDR1 and CDR2 (germline): SQVTM, ANQGSEA. CDR3 DNA sequence: TGCAGCGTTGGGGGTTTAACTAATGGAAAACTGTTTTTT. Protein: CSVGGLTNGKLFF.

As for this clonotype: A junction boundary mismatches the germline segment, possibly from a read error. The gene calls are TRBV19 and TRBJ1-5; D gene uncertain. There are 15 residues in the CDR3. Per the germline V gene, CDR1 is LNHDA and CDR2 is SQIVND (reference sequence). This CDR3 is CASSFEVVDNQSQHF. The CDR3 DNA reads TGTGCCAGTAGTTTCGAGGTAGTAGACAATCAGTCCCAGCATTTT. The full variable domain, its missing parts supplied by reference TRBV19 and TRBJ1-5, is DGGITQSPKYLFRKEGQNVTLSCEQNLNHDAMYWYRQDPGQGLRLIYYSQIVNDFQKGDIAEGYSVSREKKESFPLTVTSAQKNPTAFYLCASSFEVVDNQSQHFGDGTRLSIL.

This clonotype was picked up many times. This chain links TRBV20-1 with TRBJ1-6; the D gene is possibly TRBD1 (6 bases). Germline V lookup: CDR1 DFQATT, CDR2 SNEGSKA (reference sequence). The CDR3 covers 13 residues. V was pared by 3 bases and J by 7 bases, with 10 bases between. The CDR3 spells CSASVGANSPLHF. The CDR3 coding sequence is TGCAGTGCTAGTGTGGGGGCGAATTCACCCCTCCACTTT.

The rearrangement joins TRBV10-3 to TRBJ1-6; D gene unclear. Germline assignment: CDR1 ENHRY and CDR2 SYGVKD. This CDR3 is built from 12 residues. Trimming pared 3 bases from V and 9 bases from J, leaving 6 bases between. The DNA of the CDR3 is TGTGCCATCAGTGACATGGGTTCACCCCTCCACTTT. This translates into CAISDMGSPLHF.

This clonotype has only a few counts. The J gene is TRBJ2-7, the V gene TRBV19, with 10 bases fitting TRBD2. V lost 9 bases to trimming and J lost 0 bases; unmatched junction nucleotides: 8. The CDR3 totals 15 residues. CDR1 and CDR2 from the germline V gene are LNHDA and SQIVND (reference sequence). The CDR3: CASSLTSGPSYEQYF. In nucleotides, the CDR3 is TGTGCCAGCAGTCTGACTAGCGGGCCCTCCTACGAGCAGTACTTC.

V gene TRBV2 combines with J gene TRBJ2-2, with 10 nucleotides matching TRBD1. This CDR3 contains 15 residues. CDR1 is SNHLY, CDR2 FYNNEI, per germline. With V trimmed by 7 bases and J by 6 bases, 8 bases remained unmatched. CDR3: CASKGGTGASGELFF. CDR3 nucleotides: TGTGCCAGCAAAGGCGGGACAGGGGCATCCGGGGAGCTGTTTTTT.

In regard to this clonotype: A much bigger clone sits one base away, suggesting this may be a read error. The rearrangement links TRBV29-1 to TRBJ1-4, with a possible D match to TRBD1 (5 bases). The germline V gene encodes CDR1 SQVTM and CDR2 ANQGSEA. This CDR3 comprises 16 residues. With 7 bases removed from V and 3 bases from J, the gap between germline ends came to 21 bases. The CDR3 DNA sequence: TGCAGCGCCTCCCCCGGGACGTATGCAGCTAATGAAAAACTGTTTTTT. Translating gives CSASPGTYAANEKLFF.

This clonotype was seen repeatedly, ten times or more. V and J are TRBV20-1 and TRBJ1-5, with 9 bases fitting TRBD1. Germline CDR1 DFQATT, CDR2 SNEGSKA (reference sequence). The V gene end was trimmed by 6 bases and the J gene end by 7 bases; junction bases not matched to a gene: 7. The CDR3 is 13 amino acids. Here the CDR3 DNA reads TGCAGTGCGCCTAACAGGGGGCACCAGCCCCAGCATTTT. This codes for CSAPNRGHQPQHF.

This clonotype was found many times. The chain joins TRBV7-2 to TRBJ1-2, with 7 bases lining up with TRBD1. With V trimmed by 4 bases and J by 8 bases, 13 bases remained unmatched. The germline V gene encodes CDR1 SGHTA and CDR2 FQGNSA. CDR3 size: 15 residues. The CDR3 spells CASSSTPQGGGGYTF. CDR3 nucleotides: TGTGCCAGCAGCTCAACACCCCAGGGGGGCGGGGGCTACACCTTC.

The chain joins TRBV10-3 to TRBJ2-1; unclear D gene. CDR1 and CDR2 from the germline V gene are ENHRY and SYGVKD. The CDR3 consists of 14 residues. V was trimmed by 2 bases and J by 7 bases, leaving 12 bases between them. CDR3 loop: CAISERLVENEQFF. In DNA form, the CDR3 reads TGTGCCATCAGTGAGCGCCTAGTGGAAAATGAGCAGTTCTTC.

The CDR3 loop reads CAISDRDRGQETQYF. The CDR3 nucleotides read TGTGCCATCAGTGACCGGGACAGGGGGCAAGAGACCCAGTACTTC. The J gene is TRBJ2-5, the V gene TRBV10-3; the match to TRBD1 covers 11 bases. Per the germline V gene, CDR1 is ENHRY and CDR2 is SYGVKD. Trimming removed 3 bases from V and 2 bases from J; junction bases left unmatched: 2. This CDR3 comprises 15 residues.

The rearrangement joins TRBV20-1 to TRBJ1-5; D is unresolved. Trimming pared 2 bases from V and 6 bases from J, leaving 20 bases between. CDR1 and CDR2 (germline): DFQATT, SNEGSKA (reference sequence). This CDR3 has 16 residues. CDR3 bases: TGCAGTGCTAGATCCCCCCAGGATTTAGGTTGTCAGCCCCAGCATTTT. Translation gives CSARSPQDLGCQPQHF.

Note on this clonotype: This sequence may be a read error, since a much larger clone differs from it by one base. The CDR3 reads CAISEVGTEGTRGAFF. Here the CDR3 DNA reads TGTGCCATCAGTGAGGTGGGGACAGAAGGTACTCGTGGAGCTTTCTTT. The J gene is TRBJ1-1, the V gene TRBV10-3, with 7 bases aligning to TRBD1. This CDR3 has 16 amino acids. J gave up 10 bases and V 2 bases, and 16 bases lay outside the gene matches. Germline CDR1 is ENHRY and CDR2 is SYGVKD.

The chain employs TRBV30 and TRBJ2-4; unclear D gene. This CDR3 has 14 residues. Germline V lookup: CDR1 GTSNPN, CDR2 SVGIG (reference sequence). V lost 1 base to trimming and J lost 0 bases, with 7 bases between them. The CDR3 loop is CAWSGSLAKNIQYF. The CDR3 DNA follows: TGTGCCTGGAGTGGGTCACTAGCCAAAAACATTCAGTACTTC.

This chain's CDR3 is CSVVKGASTEQYF. The CDR3 nucleotides are TGCAGCGTTGTTAAGGGGGCAAGCACCGAGCAGTACTTC. The chain combines TRBV29-1 with TRBJ2-7; 7 nucleotides agree with TRBD1. Germline-derived CDR1 and CDR2 are SQVTM and ANQGSEA. V shed 4 bases and J 6 bases; nucleotides not matched to a gene: 9. This CDR3 region has 13 residues.